This T cell receptor beta chain was profiled in a study of Graves' ophthalmopathy and Graves' hyperthyroidism. Amplified material comprised TCR beta CDR3 regions derived from RNA transcripts. Following a first-round RT-PCR that used HTBI primers, a second-round multiplex PCR was carried out. TCRdb reanalysed the multiplex PCR reads using MiXCR and keeps one entry per CDR3 protein. Of tens of thousands of distinct CDR3 sequences listed, 45% to 55% were seen once; the top ten hold roughly 5%. The CDR3 consists of 13 residues. Trimming cost V 3 bases and J 14 bases, with 18 bases left between them. CDR1 is SGHDT and CDR2 is YYEEEE in the germline V gene.

The chain links TRBV5-6 to TRBJ1-5; TRBD1 is a possible D gene (6 bases). The sequence was collected from an adult woman with Graves' ophthalmopathy. Material for sequencing was peripheral blood. CDR3 nucleotide sequence: TGTGCCAGCAGCTCCATGACAGGAGGCTACGAGCATTTT. Encoded protein: CASSSMTGGYEHF.